This TCR beta chain was found in a study of regulatory T cells in long-lasting Graves disease. Findings and limits, study-wide: The persistent group shared roughly 2,700 public clonotypes, more than the approximately 880 shared by new patients.

This clonotype was seen ten or more times. Its antigen is not identified. Time point denoted: newly diagnosed GD, antithyroid drugs for less than 3 months. RNA from PBMCs was the source of the TCR library. Construction of TCR beta libraries relied on iRepertoire HTBI primers and on Arm-PCR targeting CDR3 regions. From the multiplex PCR reads, TCRdb called clonotypes with MiXCR, one entry per CDR3 protein. Of about 220,000 distinct CDR3 sequences detected, roughly 19% appear once; the ten largest clones hold roughly 10%. CDR1 LGHDT and CDR2 YNNKEL come from the germline V gene (reference sequence). Trimming took off 4 bases at V and 4 bases at J, with 7 bases between the two ends. The CDR3 consists of 12 residues. The same specimen was also included in a second study, on T cells in Graves' hyperthyroidism and ophthalmopathy.

The input for sequencing was peripheral blood mononuclear cells (PBMCs), taken at new diagnosis, from a patient treated with antithyroid drugs. The rearrangement uses TRBV3-1 and TRBJ1-2, with D unclear. This receptor was taken from a woman in her twenties or thirties with Graves disease. For the CDR3, the DNA is TGTGCCAGCAGCCGCGACATCTATGGCTACACCTTC. This sequence encodes CASSRDIYGYTF.